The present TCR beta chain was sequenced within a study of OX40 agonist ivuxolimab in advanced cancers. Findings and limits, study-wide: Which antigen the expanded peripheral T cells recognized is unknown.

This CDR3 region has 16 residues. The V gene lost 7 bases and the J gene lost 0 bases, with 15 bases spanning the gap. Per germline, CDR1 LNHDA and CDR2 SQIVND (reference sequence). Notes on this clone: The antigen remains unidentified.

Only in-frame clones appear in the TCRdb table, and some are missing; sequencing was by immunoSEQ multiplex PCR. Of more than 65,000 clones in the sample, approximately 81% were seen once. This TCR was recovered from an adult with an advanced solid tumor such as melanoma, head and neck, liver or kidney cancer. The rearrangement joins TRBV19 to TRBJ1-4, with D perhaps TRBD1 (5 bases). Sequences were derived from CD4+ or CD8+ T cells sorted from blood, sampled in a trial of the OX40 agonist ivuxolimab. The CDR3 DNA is TGTGCCAGTATGGGGGTCCAGGCGGCAACTAATGAAAAACTGTTTTTT. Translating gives CASMGVQAATNEKLFF.